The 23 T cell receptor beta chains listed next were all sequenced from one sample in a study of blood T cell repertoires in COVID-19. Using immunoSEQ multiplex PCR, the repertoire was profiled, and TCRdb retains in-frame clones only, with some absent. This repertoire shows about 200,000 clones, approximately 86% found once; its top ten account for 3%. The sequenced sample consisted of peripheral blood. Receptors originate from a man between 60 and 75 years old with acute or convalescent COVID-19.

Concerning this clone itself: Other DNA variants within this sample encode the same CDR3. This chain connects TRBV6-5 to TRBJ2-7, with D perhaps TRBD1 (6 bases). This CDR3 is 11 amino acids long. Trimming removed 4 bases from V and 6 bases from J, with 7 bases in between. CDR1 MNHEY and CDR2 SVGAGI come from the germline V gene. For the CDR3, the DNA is TGTGCCAGCAGTTTCAGGGGCGAGCAGTACTTC. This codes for CASSFRGEQYF.

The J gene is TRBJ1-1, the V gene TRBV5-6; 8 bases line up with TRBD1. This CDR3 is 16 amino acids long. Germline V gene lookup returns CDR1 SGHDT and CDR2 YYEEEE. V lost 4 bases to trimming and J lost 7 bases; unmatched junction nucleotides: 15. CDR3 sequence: CASSDVLRQGSREAFF. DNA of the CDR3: TGTGCCAGCAGCGACGTTTTGAGACAGGGGTCGCGTGAAGCTTTCTTT.

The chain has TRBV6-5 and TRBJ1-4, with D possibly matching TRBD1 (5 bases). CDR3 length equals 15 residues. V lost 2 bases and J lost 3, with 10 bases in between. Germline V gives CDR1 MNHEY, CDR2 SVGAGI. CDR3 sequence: CASSYDPGSNEKLFF. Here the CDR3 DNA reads TGTGCCAGCAGTTACGACCCAGGGTCTAATGAAAAACTGTTTTTT.

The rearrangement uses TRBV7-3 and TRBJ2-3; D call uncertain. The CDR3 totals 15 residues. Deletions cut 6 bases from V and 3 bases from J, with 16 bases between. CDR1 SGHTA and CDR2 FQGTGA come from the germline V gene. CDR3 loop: CASSSQSGWTDTQYF. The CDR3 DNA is TGTGCCAGCAGTAGCCAGTCTGGGTGGACAGATACGCAGTATTTT.

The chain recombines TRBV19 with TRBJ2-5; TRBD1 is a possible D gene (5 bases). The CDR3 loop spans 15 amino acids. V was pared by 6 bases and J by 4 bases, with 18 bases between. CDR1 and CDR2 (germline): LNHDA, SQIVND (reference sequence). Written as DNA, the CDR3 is TGTGCCAGTAGCCCGATGGGGCAGGGCGGAGAGACCCAGTACTTC. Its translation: CASSPMGQGGETQYF.

The CDR3 reads CASSPRSGANVLTF. The CDR3 DNA follows: TGTGCCAGCAGTCCCAGGTCTGGGGCCAACGTCCTGACTTTC. This chain connects TRBV6-5 to TRBJ2-6; D is unresolved. The V gene's germline CDR1 is MNHEY and CDR2 SVGAGI. The CDR3 loop spans 14 amino acids. Trimming cost V 5 bases and J 1 base, with 6 bases left between them.

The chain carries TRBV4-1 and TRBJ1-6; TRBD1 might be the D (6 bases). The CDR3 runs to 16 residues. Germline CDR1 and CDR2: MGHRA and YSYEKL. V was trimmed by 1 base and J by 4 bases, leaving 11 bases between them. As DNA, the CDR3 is TGCGCCAGCAGCCAAGGCCCAAGGGGGTATAATTCACCCCTCCACTTT. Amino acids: CASSQGPRGYNSPLHF.

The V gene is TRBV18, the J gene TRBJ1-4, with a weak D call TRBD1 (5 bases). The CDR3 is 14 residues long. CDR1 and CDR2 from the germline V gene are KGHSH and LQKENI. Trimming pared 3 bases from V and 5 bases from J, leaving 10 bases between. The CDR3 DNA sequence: TGTGCCAGCTCACCGGACACCTTGAATGAAAAACTGTTTTTT. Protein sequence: CASSPDTLNEKLFF.

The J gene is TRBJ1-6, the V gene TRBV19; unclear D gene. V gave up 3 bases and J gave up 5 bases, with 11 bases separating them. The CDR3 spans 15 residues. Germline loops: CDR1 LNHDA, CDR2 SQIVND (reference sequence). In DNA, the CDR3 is TGTGCCAGTAGTATTGCGACAAGAGATAATTCACCCCTCCACTTT. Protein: CASSIATRDNSPLHF.

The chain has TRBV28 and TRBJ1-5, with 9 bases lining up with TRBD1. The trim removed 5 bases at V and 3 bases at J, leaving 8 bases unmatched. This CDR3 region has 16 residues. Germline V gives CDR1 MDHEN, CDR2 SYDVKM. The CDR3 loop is CASSPTDRGINQPQHF. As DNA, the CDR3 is TGTGCCAGCAGTCCCACGGACAGGGGTATCAATCAGCCCCAGCATTTT.

The CDR3 DNA sequence: TGTGCCAGCAGCTTACCGTTCGCCTACGAGCAGTACTTC. This sequence encodes CASSLPFAYEQYF. V is TRBV13 and J is TRBJ2-7; D is undetermined. Looked up from germline, CDR1 is PRHDT and CDR2 is FYEKMQ (reference sequence). V shed 2 bases and J shed 2 bases, with 7 bases lying between them. The CDR3 consists of 13 residues.

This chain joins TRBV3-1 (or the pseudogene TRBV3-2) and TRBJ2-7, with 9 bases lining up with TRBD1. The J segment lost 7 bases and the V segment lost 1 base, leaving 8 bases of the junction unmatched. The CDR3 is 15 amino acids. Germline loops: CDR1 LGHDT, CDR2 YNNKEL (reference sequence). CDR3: CASSQGRDRALEQYF. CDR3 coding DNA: TGTGCCAGCAGCCAAGGAAGGGACAGGGCCCTTGAGCAGTACTTC.

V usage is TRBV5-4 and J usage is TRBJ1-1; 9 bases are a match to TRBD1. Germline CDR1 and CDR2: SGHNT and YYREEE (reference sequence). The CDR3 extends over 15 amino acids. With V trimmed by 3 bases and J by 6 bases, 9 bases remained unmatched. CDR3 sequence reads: CASSSPPQGAAEAFF. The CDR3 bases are TGTGCCAGCAGCTCCCCCCCACAGGGGGCGGCTGAAGCTTTCTTT.

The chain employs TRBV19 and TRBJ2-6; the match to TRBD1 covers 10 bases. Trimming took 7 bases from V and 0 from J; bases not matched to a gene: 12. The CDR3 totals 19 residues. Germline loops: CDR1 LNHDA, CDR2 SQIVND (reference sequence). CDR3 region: CASTLEGGTGASGANVLTF. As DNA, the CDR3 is TGTGCCAGTACCCTAGAGGGGGGGACAGGGGCCTCTGGGGCCAACGTCCTGACTTTC.

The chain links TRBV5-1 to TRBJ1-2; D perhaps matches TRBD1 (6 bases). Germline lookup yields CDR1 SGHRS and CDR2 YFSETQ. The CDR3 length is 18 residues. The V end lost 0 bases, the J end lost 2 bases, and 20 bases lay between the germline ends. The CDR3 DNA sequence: TGCGCCAGCAGCTTGGGCATGGGTGCGGGGGCCATGAACTATGGCTACACCTTC. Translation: CASSLGMGAGAMNYGYTF.

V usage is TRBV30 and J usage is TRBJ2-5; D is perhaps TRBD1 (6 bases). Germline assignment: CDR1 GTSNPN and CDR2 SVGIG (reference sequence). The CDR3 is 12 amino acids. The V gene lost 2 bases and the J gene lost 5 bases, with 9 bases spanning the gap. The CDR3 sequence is CAWSTGTETQYF. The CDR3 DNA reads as TGTGCCTGGAGTACAGGGACGGAGACCCAGTACTTC.

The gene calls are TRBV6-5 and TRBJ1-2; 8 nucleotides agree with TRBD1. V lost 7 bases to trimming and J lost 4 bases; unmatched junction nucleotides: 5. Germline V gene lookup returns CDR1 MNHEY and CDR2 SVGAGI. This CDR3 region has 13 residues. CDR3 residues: CASIPDRGYGYTF. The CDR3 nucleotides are TGTGCCAGCATCCCCGACAGGGGCTATGGCTACACCTTC.

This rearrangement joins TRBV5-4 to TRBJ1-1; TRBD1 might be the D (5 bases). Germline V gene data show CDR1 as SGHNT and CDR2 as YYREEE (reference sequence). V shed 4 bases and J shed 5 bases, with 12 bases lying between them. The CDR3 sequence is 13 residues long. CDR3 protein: CASSLQGGTEAFF. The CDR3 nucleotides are TGTGCCAGCAGCCTCCAGGGAGGGACTGAAGCTTTCTTT.

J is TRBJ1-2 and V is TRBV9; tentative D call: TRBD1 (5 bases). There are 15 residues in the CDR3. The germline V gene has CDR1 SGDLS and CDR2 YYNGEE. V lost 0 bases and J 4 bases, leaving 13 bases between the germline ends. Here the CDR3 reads CASSVEAGMSYGYTF. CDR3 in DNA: TGTGCCAGCAGCGTAGAGGCAGGGATGAGCTATGGCTACACCTTC.

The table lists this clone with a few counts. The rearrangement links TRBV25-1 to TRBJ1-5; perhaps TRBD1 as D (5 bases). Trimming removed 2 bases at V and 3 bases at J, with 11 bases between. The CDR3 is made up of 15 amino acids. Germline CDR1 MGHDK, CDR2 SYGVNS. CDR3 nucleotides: TGTGCCAGCAGTGAAGGGGGGGTCCCCAATCAGCCCCAGCATTTT. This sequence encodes CASSEGGVPNQPQHF. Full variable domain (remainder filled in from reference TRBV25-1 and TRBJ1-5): EADIYQTPRYLVIGTGKKITLECSQTMGHDKMYWYQQDPGMELHLIHYSYGVNSTEKGDLSSESTVSRIRTEHFPLTLESARPSHTSQYLCASSEGGVPNQPQHFGDGTRLSIL.

CDR3 sequence: CASSLGGTGRQAYEQYF. CDR3 in DNA: TGTGCCAGCAGCTTAGGGGGAACAGGGCGGCAAGCCTACGAGCAGTACTTC. The chain is built from TRBV7-2 and TRBJ2-7, with D maybe TRBD1 (6 bases). This CDR3 is 17 amino acids long. Germline lookup yields CDR1 SGHTA and CDR2 FQGNSA. V gave up 1 base and J gave up 2 bases, with 18 bases separating them.

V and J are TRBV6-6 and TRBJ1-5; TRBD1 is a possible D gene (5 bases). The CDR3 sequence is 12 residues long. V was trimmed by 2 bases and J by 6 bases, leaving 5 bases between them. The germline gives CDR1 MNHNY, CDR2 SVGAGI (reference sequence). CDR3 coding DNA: TGTGCCAGCAGTTACCAGGGTCAGCCCCAGCATTTT. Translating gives CASSYQGQPQHF.

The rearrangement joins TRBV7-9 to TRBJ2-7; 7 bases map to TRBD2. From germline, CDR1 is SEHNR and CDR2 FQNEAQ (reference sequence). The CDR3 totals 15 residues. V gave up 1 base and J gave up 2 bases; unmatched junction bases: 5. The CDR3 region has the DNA TGTGCCAGCAGCTTAGTTTCGGGGACTACCTACGAGCAGTACTTC. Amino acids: CASSLVSGTTYEQYF.